These 18 T cell receptor beta chains were all obtained from the same sample, sequenced in a study of shared clonotypes between healthy human individuals. Sequencing used immunoSEQ multiplex PCR; TCRdb keeps in-frame clones, though not all of them. Of roughly 2 million clones listed, roughly 95% were seen once; the top ten hold 0.1% to 0.15%. Sequencing used naive CD4+ T cells sorted from blood. As to subset: CD45RA+ positively selected. These receptors all stem from a man aged 18-30 years in good health.

The chain has TRBV11-2 and TRBJ2-7, with D possibly matching TRBD2 (6 bases). V lost 5 bases to trimming and J lost 2 bases, with 10 bases between them. This CDR3 spans 13 amino acids. CDR1 is SGHAT and CDR2 is FQNNGV in the germline V gene. The CDR3 sequence: CASSGLKAYEQYF. The DNA for the CDR3 is TGTGCCAGCAGCGGACTAAAGGCCTACGAGCAGTACTTC.

The chain has TRBV18 and TRBJ2-7; 10 nucleotides match TRBD1. This CDR3 contains 14 residues. In germline, CDR1 is KGHSH, CDR2 LQKENI. Trimming at V came to 6 bases and at J to 3 bases, leaving 5 bases not matched to a gene. CDR3 in amino acids: CASSHGTGDYEQYF. In nucleotides, the CDR3 is TGTGCCAGCTCTCACGGGACAGGGGACTACGAGCAGTACTTC.

The V gene is TRBV19, the J gene TRBJ2-1, with 13 bases that match TRBD2. V lost 9 bases to trimming and J lost 6 bases; unmatched junction nucleotides: 8. CDR3 length: 15 amino acids. Germline CDR1 is LNHDA and CDR2 is SQIVND (reference sequence). CDR3 DNA: TGTGCCAGCAGACTAGCGGGAGGAGGAACCAATGAGCAGTTCTTC. Protein sequence: CASRLAGGGTNEQFF.

This clone was recorded once. For the CDR3, the DNA is TGTGCCAGCCGGCCAGCCAAAGAAAATGAAAAACTGTTTTTT. Its protein product is CASRPAKENEKLFF. This chain joins TRBV28 and TRBJ1-4; unclear D gene. V lost 8 bases and J 5 bases, leaving 15 bases between the germline ends. CDR1 MDHEN and CDR2 SYDVKM come from the germline V gene. This CDR3 has 14 residues.

This chain links TRBV25-1 with TRBJ1-6; D might be TRBD1 (6 bases). In germline, CDR1 is MGHDK, CDR2 SYGVNS. The CDR3 extends over 15 amino acids. Trimming cost V 6 bases and J 4 bases, with 13 bases left between them. CDR3: CASRAPGQYNSPLHF. The CDR3 DNA reads as TGTGCCAGCAGGGCCCCGGGACAATATAATTCACCCCTCCACTTT.

The J gene is TRBJ2-7, the V gene TRBV27, with D perhaps TRBD1 (7 bases). CDR1 MNHEY and CDR2 SMNVEV come from the germline V gene (reference sequence). This CDR3 is built from 14 residues. The ends were cut back, 7 bases at V and 5 bases at J, with 18 bases in the middle. Here the CDR3 reads CASKLAGGSDEQYF. The CDR3 coding sequence is TGTGCCAGCAAATTGGCAGGGGGGTCCGACGAGCAGTACTTC.

V and J are TRBV27 and TRBJ2-7, with D possibly being TRBD1 or TRBD2 (5 bases each). This CDR3 comprises 14 residues. V lost 5 bases, J lost 1 base, and 12 bases lay in between. Germline loops: CDR1 MNHEY, CDR2 SMNVEV (reference sequence). The DNA for the CDR3 is TGTGCCAGCAGTGGTCGGGGCCATTCCTACGAGCAGTACTTC. This sequence encodes CASSGRGHSYEQYF.

The chain is built from TRBV7-9 and TRBJ2-2, with D maybe TRBD1 (6 bases). This CDR3 spans 15 amino acids. Germline values: CDR1 SEHNR, CDR2 FQNEAQ (reference sequence). V lost 5 bases and J 2 bases, leaving 12 bases between the germline ends. CDR3 amino acids: CASSRRDTNTGELFF. The DNA for the CDR3 is TGTGCCAGCAGCCGCCGGGACACCAACACCGGGGAGCTGTTTTTT.

The gene calls are TRBV7-2 and TRBJ1-2; 10 bases agree with TRBD1. V gave up 5 bases and J gave up 8 bases; unmatched junction bases: 14. The CDR3 extends over 16 amino acids. Per the germline V gene, CDR1 is SGHTA and CDR2 is FQGNSA. CDR3 amino acids: CASSSDRGLPGQGYTF. CDR3 DNA sequence: TGTGCCAGCAGCAGTGACAGGGGGCTTCCGGGTCAGGGCTACACCTTC.

The chain is built from TRBV7-9 and TRBJ2-7; TRBD2 might be the D (5 bases). The V and J ends lost 8 bases and 2 bases respectively, with 13 bases between them. CDR1 SEHNR and CDR2 FQNEAQ come from the germline V gene (reference sequence). This CDR3 is built from 13 residues. CDR3 sequence reads: CASRRAGTYEQYF. The CDR3 region has the DNA TGTGCCAGCCGCCGGGCCGGGACCTACGAGCAGTACTTC.

V is TRBV5-1 and J is TRBJ2-2; D remains unclear. The V end lost 7 bases, the J end lost 0 bases, and 13 bases lay between the germline ends. Germline CDR1 SGHRS, CDR2 YFSETQ. The CDR3 sequence is 15 residues long. In nucleotides, the CDR3 is TGCGCCAGCGACGGGTCACCCGCGAACACCGGGGAGCTGTTTTTT. Translated: CASDGSPANTGELFF.

The V gene is TRBV5-6, the J gene TRBJ1-2; TRBD1 matches at 10 bases. There are 17 residues in the CDR3. The germline gives CDR1 SGHDT, CDR2 YYEEEE. The ends lost 5 bases at V and 4 bases at J; junction bases unmatched: 14. The CDR3 bases are TGTGCCAGCAGAGTCAGACAGGGGGCAATATTCGGCTATGGCTACACCTTC. Its translation is CASRVRQGAIFGYGYTF.

This chain uses TRBV7-2 with TRBJ2-4; 7 bases agree with TRBD1. This CDR3 has 15 amino acids. The V gene end was trimmed by 4 bases and the J gene end by 0 bases; junction bases not matched to a gene: 3. Germline lookup yields CDR1 SGHTA and CDR2 FQGNSA. This CDR3 is CASSWDSTAKNIQYF. CDR3 bases: TGTGCCAGCAGCTGGGACAGTACAGCCAAAAACATTCAGTACTTC.

V is TRBV28 and J is TRBJ1-3; no clear D. The CDR3 runs to 13 residues. V was cut by 5 bases and J by 4 bases, with 9 bases left in between. CDR1 and CDR2 (germline): MDHEN, SYDVKM. This chain's CDR3 is CASSHPTGNTIYF. CDR3 sequence (DNA): TGTGCCAGCAGTCACCCTACGGGAAACACCATATATTTT.

Regarding this clone: One junction end does not reproduce the germline sequence, and a read error may be involved. This chain uses TRBV29-1 with TRBJ2-7; TRBD1 aligns across 8 bases. The CDR3 length is 13 residues. Germline-derived CDR1 and CDR2 are SQVTM and ANQGSEA. The CDR3 reads CSVEGQGDNEQYF. DNA for the CDR3: TGCAGCGTAGAAGGACAGGGTGATAACGAGCAGTACTTC.

The chain joins TRBV5-1 to TRBJ2-2; D possibly corresponds to TRBD1 (5 bases). Germline CDR1 and CDR2: SGHRS and YFSETQ. This CDR3 comprises 15 residues. The V and J ends lost 2 bases and 0 bases respectively, with 8 bases between them. CDR3 amino acids: CASSFDSPNTGELFF. As DNA, the CDR3 is TGCGCCAGCAGCTTCGACAGTCCGAACACCGGGGAGCTGTTTTTT.

V is TRBV19 and J is TRBJ1-3; no clear D gene. Germline values: CDR1 LNHDA, CDR2 SQIVND (reference sequence). The CDR3 has 16 amino acids. Trimming shortened V by 4 bases and J by 6 bases, and 19 bases separated the two germline ends. The DNA for the CDR3 is TGTGCCAGTAGTACACCCCAGACATCAACGGCAAACACCATATATTTT. Translation: CASSTPQTSTANTIYF.

The chain combines TRBV25-1 with TRBJ2-7; 11 bases match TRBD2. This CDR3 spans 15 amino acids. V shed 5 bases and J 6 bases; nucleotides not matched to a gene: 9. The V gene's germline CDR1 is MGHDK and CDR2 SYGVNS. The CDR3 sequence is CASSPLLAGDREQYF. CDR3 nucleotides: TGTGCCAGCAGTCCCCTACTAGCGGGAGATCGCGAGCAGTACTTC.